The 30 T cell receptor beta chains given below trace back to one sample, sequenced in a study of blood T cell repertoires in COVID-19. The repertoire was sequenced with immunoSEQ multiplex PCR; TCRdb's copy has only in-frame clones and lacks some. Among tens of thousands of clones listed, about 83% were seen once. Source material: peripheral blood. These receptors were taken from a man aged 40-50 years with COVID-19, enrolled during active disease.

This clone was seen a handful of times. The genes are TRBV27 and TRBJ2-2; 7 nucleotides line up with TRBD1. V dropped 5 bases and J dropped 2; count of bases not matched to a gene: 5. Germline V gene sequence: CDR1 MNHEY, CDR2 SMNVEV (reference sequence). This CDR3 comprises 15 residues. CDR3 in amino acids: CASSLGTVNTGELFF. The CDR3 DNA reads TGTGCCAGCAGTCTGGGGACAGTAAACACCGGGGAGCTGTTTTTT.

The DNA for the CDR3 is TGCAGCGCCGCGCCAGGATTATCCTACGAGCAGTACTTC. It yields the protein CSAAPGLSYEQYF. This rearrangement joins TRBV29-1 to TRBJ2-7, with D uncertain. V lost 7 bases to trimming and J lost 1 base, with 14 bases between them. The CDR3 is made up of 13 amino acids. The germline V gene has CDR1 SQVTM and CDR2 ANQGSEA.

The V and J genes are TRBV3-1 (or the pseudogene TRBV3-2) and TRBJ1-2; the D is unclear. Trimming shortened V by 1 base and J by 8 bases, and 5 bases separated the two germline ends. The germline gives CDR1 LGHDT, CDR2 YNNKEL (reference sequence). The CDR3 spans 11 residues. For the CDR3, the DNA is TGTGCCAGCAGCCAAGCTTTCGGCTACACCTTC. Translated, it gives CASSQAFGYTF.

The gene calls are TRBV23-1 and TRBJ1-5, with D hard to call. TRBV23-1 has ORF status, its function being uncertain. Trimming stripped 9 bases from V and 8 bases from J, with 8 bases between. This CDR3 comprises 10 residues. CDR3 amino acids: CARGGKPQHF. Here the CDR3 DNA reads TGCGCCAGGGGAGGGAAGCCCCAGCATTTT.

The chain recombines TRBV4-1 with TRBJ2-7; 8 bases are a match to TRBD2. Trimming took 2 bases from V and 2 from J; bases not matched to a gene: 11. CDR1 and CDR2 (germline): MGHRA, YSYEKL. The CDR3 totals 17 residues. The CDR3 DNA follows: TGCGCCAGCAGCCAAATAGGAAGCGGGGGCACCCCCTACGAGCAGTACTTC. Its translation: CASSQIGSGGTPYEQYF.

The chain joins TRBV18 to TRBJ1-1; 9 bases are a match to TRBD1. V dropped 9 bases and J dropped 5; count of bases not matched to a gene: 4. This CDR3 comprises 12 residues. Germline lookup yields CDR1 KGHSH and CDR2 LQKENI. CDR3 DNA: TGTGCCAGTGGACAGGGGATAACTGAAGCTTTCTTT. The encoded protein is CASGQGITEAFF.

The CDR3 DNA sequence: TGTGCCAGTAGTATGGGAAGGACAGTCGATGGCTACACCTTC. It translates to CASSMGRTVDGYTF. V gene TRBV19 combines with J gene TRBJ1-2, with D perhaps TRBD1 (6 bases). Germline V CDR1 and CDR2: LNHDA, SQIVND (reference sequence). The CDR3 contains 14 residues. Trimming took off 3 bases at V and 6 bases at J, with 14 bases between the two ends.

The CDR3 spells CASSLIGSETMNTEAFF. CDR3 DNA sequence: TGTGCCAGCAGCTTAATAGGGAGTGAGACTATGAACACTGAAGCTTTCTTT. The chain joins TRBV7-9 to TRBJ1-1; the D is unclear. Germline CDR1 and CDR2: SEHNR and FQNEAQ (reference sequence). V lost 2 bases and J 0 bases, leaving 16 bases between the germline ends. This CDR3 is 17 amino acids long.

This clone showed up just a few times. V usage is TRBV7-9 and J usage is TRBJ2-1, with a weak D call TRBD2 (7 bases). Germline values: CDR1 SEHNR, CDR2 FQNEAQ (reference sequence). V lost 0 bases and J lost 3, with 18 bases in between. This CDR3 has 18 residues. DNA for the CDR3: TGTGCCAGCAGCTTAGCCCGGGGCGGGGGCCAGGGCTACAATGAGCAGTTCTTC. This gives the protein CASSLARGGGQGYNEQFF.

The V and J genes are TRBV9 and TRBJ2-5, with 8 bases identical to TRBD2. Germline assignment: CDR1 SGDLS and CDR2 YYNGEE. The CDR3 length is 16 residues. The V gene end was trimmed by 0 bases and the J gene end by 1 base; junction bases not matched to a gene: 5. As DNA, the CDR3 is TGTGCCAGCAGCGTAGGAAGAGCGGGAGTCCAAGAGACCCAGTACTTC. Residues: CASSVGRAGVQETQYF.

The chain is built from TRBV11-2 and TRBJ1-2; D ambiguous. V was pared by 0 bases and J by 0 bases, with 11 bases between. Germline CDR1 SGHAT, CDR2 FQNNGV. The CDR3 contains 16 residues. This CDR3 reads CASSLDRSPANYGYTF. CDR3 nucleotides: TGTGCCAGCAGCTTAGATCGGAGTCCAGCTAACTATGGCTACACCTTC. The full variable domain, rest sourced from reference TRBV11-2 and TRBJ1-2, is EAGVAQSPRYKIIEKRQSVAFWCNPISGHATLYWYQQILGQGPKLLIQFQNNGVVDDSQLPKDRFSAERLKGVDSTLKIQPAKLEDSAVYLCASSLDRSPANYGYTFGSGTRLTVV.

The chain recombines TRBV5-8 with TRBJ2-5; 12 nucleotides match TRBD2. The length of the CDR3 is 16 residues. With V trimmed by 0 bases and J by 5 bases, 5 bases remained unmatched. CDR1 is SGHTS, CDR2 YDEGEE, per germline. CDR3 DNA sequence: TGTGCCAGCAGCTTGGGACTAGCGGGAGAATGGGAGACCCAGTACTTC. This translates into CASSLGLAGEWETQYF.

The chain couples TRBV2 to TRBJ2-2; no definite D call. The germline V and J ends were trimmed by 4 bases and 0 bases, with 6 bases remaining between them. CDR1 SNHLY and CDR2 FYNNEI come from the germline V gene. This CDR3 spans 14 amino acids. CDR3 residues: CASSGHSNTGELFF. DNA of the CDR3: TGTGCCAGCAGTGGACATTCGAACACCGGGGAGCTGTTTTTT.

The CDR3 region has the DNA TGTGCCAGCAGCCAAGATCGCCGACAGGATGCGGGCGAGCAGTACTTC. It encodes CASSQDRRQDAGEQYF. The rearrangement joins TRBV3-1 (or the pseudogene TRBV3-2) to TRBJ2-7, with D possibly being TRBD1 (6 bases). Trimming shortened V by 0 bases and J by 6 bases, and 18 bases separated the two germline ends. The germline V gene has CDR1 LGHDT and CDR2 YNNKEL (reference sequence). This CDR3 is 16 amino acids long.

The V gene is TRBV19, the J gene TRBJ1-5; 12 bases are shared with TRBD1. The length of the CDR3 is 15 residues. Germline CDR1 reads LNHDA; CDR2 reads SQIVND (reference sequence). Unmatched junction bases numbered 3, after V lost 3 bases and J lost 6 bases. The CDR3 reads CASSMGQGAGQPQHF. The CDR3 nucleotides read TGTGCCAGTAGTATGGGACAGGGGGCTGGTCAGCCCCAGCATTTT. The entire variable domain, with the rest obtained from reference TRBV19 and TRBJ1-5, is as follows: DGGITQSPKYLFRKEGQNVTLSCEQNLNHDAMYWYRQDPGQGLRLIYYSQIVNDFQKGDIAEGYSVSREKKESFPLTVTSAQKNPTAFYLCASSMGQGAGQPQHFGDGTRLSIL.

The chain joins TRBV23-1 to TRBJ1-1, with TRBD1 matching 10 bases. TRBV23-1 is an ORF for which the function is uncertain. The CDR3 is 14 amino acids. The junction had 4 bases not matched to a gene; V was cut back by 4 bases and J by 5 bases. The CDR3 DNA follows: TGCGCCAGCAGTCTTCCGGGACAGGGGACTGAAGCTTTCTTT. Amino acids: CASSLPGQGTEAFF.

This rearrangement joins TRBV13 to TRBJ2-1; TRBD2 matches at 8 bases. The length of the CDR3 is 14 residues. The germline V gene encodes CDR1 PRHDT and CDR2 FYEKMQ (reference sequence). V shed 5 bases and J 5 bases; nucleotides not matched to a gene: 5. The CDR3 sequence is CASSDGTRDNEQFF. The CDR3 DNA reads TGTGCCAGCAGCGACGGGACTAGGGACAATGAGCAGTTCTTC.

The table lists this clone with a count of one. CDR3 in amino acids: CATSDPGLAGVQETQYF. CDR3 bases: TGTGCCACCAGTGATCCCGGGCTAGCGGGAGTCCAAGAGACCCAGTACTTC. The chain has TRBV24-1 and TRBJ2-5; 10 bases line up with TRBD2. V lost 3 bases, J lost 1 base, and 7 bases stayed unmatched. CDR3 length equals 17 residues. Germline lookup yields CDR1 KGHDR and CDR2 SFDVKD.

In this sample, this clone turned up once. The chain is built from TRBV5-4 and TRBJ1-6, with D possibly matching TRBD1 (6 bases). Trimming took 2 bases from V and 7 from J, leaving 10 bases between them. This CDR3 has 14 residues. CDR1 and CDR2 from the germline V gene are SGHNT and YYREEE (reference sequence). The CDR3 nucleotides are TGTGCCAGCAGCTTTCAGGGGTGGAATTCACCCCTCCACTTT. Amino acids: CASSFQGWNSPLHF.

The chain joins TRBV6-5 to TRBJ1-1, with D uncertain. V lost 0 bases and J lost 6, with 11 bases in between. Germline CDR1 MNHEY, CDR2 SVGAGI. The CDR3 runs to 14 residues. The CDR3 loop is CASSYSEAKAEAFF. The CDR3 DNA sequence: TGTGCCAGCAGTTACTCAGAGGCTAAGGCTGAAGCTTTCTTT.

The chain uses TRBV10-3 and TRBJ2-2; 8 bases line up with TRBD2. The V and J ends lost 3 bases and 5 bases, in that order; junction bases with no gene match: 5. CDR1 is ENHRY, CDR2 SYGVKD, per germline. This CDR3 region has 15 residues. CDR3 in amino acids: CAISDSGKTTGELFF. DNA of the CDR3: TGTGCCATCAGTGATAGCGGGAAAACGACCGGGGAGCTGTTTTTT.

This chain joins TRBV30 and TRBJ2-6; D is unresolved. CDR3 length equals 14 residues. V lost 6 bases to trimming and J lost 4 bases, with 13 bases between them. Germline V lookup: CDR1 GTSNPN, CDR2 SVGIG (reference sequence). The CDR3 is CACPASYGANVLTF. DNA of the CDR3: TGTGCCTGTCCTGCTAGTTACGGGGCCAACGTCCTGACTTTC.

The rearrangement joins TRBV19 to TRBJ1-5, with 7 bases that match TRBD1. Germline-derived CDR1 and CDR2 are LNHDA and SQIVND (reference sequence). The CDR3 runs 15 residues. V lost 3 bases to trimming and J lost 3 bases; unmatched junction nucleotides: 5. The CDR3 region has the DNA TGTGCCAGTAGTATTGGACAGGACATCAATCAGCCCCAGCATTTT. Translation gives CASSIGQDINQPQHF.

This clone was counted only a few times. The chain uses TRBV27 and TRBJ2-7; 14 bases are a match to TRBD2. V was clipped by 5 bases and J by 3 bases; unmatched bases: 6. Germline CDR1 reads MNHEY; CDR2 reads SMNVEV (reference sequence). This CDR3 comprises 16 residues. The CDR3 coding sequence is TGTGCCAGCAGTCCACTGGGACTAGCGGGGGACTACGAGCAGTACTTC. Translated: CASSPLGLAGDYEQYF.

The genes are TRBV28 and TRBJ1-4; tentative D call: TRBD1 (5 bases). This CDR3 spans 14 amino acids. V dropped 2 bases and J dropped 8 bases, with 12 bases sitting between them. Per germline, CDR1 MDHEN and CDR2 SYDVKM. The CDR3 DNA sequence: TGTGCCAGCAGTTTAAGGACAATTCCCGAAAAACTGTTTTTT. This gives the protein CASSLRTIPEKLFF.

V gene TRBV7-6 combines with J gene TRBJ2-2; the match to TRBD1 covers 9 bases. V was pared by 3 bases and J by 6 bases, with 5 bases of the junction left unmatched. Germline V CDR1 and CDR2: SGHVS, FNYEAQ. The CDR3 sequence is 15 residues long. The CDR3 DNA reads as TGTGCCAGCAGCTTGGGACAGGGAGTTCCCGGGGAGCTGTTTTTT. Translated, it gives CASSLGQGVPGELFF.

As DNA, the CDR3 is TGTGCCAGCAGCGACGACAGGTACTACGAGCAGTACTTC. This sequence encodes CASSDDRYYEQYF. The chain has TRBV5-8 and TRBJ2-7, with a possible D match to TRBD1 (6 bases). Germline V gene data show CDR1 as SGHTS and CDR2 as YDEGEE. This CDR3 has 13 amino acids. The V end lost 4 bases, the J end lost 3 bases, and 11 bases lay between the germline ends.

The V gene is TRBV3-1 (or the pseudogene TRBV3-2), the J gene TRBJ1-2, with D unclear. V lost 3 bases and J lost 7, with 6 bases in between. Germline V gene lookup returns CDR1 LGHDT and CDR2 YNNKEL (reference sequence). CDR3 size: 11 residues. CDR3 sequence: CASSQSGGYTF. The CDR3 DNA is TGTGCCAGCAGCCAGTCGGGTGGCTACACCTTC.

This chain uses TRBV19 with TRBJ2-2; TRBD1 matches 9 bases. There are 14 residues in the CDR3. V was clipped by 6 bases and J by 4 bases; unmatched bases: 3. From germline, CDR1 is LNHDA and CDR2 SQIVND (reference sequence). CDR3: CASSGQGTTGELFF. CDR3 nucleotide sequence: TGTGCCAGTAGCGGACAGGGGACCACCGGGGAGCTGTTTTTT.

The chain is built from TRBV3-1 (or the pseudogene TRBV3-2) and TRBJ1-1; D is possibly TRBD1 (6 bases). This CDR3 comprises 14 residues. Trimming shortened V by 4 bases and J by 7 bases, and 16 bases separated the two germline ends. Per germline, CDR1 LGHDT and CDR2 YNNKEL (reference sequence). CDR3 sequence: CASSPPGERIEAFF. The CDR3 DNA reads TGTGCCAGCAGCCCACCAGGGGAAAGGATTGAAGCTTTCTTT.